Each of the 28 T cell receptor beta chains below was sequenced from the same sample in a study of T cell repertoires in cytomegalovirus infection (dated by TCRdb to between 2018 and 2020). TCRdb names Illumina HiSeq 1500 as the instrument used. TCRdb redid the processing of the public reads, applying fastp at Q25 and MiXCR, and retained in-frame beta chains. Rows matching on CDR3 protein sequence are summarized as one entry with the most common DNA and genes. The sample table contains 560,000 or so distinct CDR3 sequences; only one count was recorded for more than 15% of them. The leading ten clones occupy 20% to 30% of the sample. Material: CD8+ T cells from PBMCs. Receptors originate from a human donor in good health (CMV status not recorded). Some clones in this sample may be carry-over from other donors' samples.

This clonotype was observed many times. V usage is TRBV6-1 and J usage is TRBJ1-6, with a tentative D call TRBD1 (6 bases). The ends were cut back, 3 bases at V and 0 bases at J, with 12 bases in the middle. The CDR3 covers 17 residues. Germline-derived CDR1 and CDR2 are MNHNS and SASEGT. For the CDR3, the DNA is TGTGCCAGCAGTGAGGACAGTTTCGACTCCTATAATTCACCCCTCCACTTT. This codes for CASSEDSFDSYNSPLHF.

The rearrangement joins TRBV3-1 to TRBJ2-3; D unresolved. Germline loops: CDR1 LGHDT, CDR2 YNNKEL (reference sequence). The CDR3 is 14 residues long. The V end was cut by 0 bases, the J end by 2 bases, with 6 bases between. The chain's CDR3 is CASSQDYPTDTQYF. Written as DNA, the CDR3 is TGTGCCAGCAGCCAAGATTACCCCACAGATACGCAGTATTTT.

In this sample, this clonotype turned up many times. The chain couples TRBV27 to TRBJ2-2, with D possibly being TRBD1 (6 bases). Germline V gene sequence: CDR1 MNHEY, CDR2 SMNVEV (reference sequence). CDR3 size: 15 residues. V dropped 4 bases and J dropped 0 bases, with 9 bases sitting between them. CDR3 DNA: TGTGCCAGCAGTTGGACAGACCCGAACACCGGGGAGCTGTTTTTT. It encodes CASSWTDPNTGELFF.

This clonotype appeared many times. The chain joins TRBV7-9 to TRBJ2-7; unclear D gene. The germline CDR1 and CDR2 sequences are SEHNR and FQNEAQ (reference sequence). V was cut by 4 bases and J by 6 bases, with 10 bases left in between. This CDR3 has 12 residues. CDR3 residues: CASSYLVPEQYF. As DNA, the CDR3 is TGTGCCAGCAGCTACCTAGTTCCCGAGCAGTACTTC.

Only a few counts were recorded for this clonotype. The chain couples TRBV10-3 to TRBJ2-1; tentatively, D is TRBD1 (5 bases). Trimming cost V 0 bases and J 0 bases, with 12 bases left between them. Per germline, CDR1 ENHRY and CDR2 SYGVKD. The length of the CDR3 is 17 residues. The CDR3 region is CAISESVQGGSYNEQFF. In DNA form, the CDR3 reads TGTGCCATCAGTGAGTCAGTGCAGGGCGGCTCCTACAATGAGCAGTTCTTC.

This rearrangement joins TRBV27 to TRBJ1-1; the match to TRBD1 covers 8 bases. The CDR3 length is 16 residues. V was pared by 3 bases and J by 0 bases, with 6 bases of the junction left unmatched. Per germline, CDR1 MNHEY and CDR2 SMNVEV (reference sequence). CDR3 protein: CASSFVWDRMNTEAFF. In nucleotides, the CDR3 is TGTGCCAGCAGTTTTGTGTGGGACAGGATGAACACTGAAGCTTTCTTT.

Here the CDR3 reads CASSETGYYGYTF. DNA for the CDR3: TGTGCCAGCAGTGAAACAGGGTACTATGGCTACACCTTC. V gene TRBV6-1 combines with J gene TRBJ1-2; a weak D match, TRBD1 (6 bases). The CDR3 is 13 residues long. The V end was cut by 2 bases, the J end by 3 bases, with 7 bases between. Per the germline V gene, CDR1 is MNHNS and CDR2 is SASEGT.

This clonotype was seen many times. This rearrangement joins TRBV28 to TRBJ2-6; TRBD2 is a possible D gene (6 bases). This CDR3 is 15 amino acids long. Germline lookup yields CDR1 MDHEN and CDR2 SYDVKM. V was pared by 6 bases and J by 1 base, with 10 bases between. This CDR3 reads CASSHGGSGANVLTF. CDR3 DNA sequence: TGTGCCAGCAGCCATGGGGGGTCTGGGGCCAACGTCCTGACTTTC.

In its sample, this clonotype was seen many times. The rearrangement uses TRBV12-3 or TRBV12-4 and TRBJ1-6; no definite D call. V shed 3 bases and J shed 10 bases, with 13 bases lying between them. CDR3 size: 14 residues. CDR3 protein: CASSLAPPRSPLHF. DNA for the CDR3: TGTGCCAGCAGTTTGGCACCGCCGAGGTCACCCCTCCACTTT.

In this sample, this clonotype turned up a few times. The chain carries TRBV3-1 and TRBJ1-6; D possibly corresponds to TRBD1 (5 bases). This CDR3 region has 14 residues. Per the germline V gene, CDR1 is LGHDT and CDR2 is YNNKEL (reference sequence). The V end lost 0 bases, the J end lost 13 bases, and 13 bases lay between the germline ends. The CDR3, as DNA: TGTGCCAGCAGCCAAGAGAATCGGGACGCCCCCCTCCACTTT. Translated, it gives CASSQENRDAPLHF.

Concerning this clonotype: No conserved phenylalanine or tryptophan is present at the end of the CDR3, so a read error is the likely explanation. The CDR3 protein is CASSLNGAGVETQYL. The CDR3 DNA follows: TGTGCCAGCAGCCTGAACGGGGCAGGGGTAGAGACCCAGTACTTA. J is TRBJ2-5 and V is TRBV7-2; possible D gene TRBD1, 6 bases. The CDR3 has 15 residues. Trimming left V 5 bases short and J 4 bases short, with 17 bases between. Looked up from germline, CDR1 is SGHTA and CDR2 is FQGNSA.

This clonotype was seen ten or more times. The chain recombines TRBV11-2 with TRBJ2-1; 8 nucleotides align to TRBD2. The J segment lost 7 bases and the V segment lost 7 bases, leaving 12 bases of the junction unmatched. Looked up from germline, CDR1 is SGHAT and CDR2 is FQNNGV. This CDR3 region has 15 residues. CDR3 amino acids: CASISWRGAENEQFF. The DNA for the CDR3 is TGTGCCAGCATCTCCTGGCGGGGGGCTGAGAATGAGCAGTTCTTC.

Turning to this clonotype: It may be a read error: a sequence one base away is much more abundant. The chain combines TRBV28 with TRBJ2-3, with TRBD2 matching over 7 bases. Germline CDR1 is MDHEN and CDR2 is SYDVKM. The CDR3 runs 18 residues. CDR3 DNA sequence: TGTGCCAGCAGTTTCCGGCGGGAGATCCTATCTAGCACAGATACGCGGTATTTT. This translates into CASSFRREILSSTDTRYF. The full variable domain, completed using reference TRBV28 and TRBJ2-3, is DVKVTQSSRYLVKRTGEKVFLECVQDMDHENMFWYRQDPGLGLRLIYFSYDVKMKEKGDIPEGYSVSREKKERFSLILESASTNQTSMYLCASSFRREILSSTDTRYFGPGTRLTVL.

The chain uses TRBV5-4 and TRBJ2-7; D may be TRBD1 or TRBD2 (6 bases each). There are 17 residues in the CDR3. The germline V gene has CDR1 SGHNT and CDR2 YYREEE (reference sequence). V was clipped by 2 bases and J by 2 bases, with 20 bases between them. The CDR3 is CASSFSSWGARTYEQYF. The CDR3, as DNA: TGTGCCAGCAGCTTCAGCTCTTGGGGGGCGAGGACCTACGAGCAGTACTTC.

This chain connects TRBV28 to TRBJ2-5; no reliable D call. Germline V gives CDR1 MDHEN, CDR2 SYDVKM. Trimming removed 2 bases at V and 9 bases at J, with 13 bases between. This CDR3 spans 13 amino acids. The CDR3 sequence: CASSLDRSRAQYF. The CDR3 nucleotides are TGTGCCAGCAGTTTAGACCGTTCAAGGGCCCAGTACTTC.

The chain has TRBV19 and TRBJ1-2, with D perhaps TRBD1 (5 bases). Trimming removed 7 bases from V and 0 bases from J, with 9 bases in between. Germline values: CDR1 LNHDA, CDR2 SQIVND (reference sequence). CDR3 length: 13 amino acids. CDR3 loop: CASIDSPNYGYTF. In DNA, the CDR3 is TGTGCCAGTATCGACAGTCCTAACTATGGCTACACCTTC.

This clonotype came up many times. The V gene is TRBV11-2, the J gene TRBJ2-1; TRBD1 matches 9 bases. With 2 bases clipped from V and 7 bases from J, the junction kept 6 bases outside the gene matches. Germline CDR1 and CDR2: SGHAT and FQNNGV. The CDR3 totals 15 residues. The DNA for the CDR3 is TGTGCCAGCAGCTTAACCGGGACAGGGATAAATGAGCAGTTCTTC. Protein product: CASSLTGTGINEQFF.

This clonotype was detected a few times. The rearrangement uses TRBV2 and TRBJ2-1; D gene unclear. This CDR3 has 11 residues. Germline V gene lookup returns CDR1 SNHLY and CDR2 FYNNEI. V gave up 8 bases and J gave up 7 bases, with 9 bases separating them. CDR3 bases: TGTGCCAGCTGTCTGGCGAATGAGCAGTTCTTC. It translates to CASCLANEQFF. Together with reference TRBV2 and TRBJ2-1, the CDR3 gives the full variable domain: EPEVTQTPSHQVTQMGQEVILRCVPISNHLYFYWYRQILGQKVEFLVSFYNNEISEKSEIFDDQFSVERPDGSNFTLKIRSTKLEDSAMYFCASCLANEQFFGPGTRLTVL.

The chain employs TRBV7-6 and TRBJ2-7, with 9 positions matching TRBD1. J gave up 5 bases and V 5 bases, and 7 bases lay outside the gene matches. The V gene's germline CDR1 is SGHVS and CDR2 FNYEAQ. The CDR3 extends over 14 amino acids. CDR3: CASSPRQGENEQYF. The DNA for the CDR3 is TGTGCCAGCAGCCCGAGACAGGGGGAAAACGAGCAGTACTTC.

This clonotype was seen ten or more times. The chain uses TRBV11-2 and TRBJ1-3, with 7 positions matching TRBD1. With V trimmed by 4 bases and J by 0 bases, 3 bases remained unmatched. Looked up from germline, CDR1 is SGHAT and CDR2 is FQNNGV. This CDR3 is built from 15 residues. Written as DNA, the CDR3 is TGTGCCAGCAGCTATTGGGACAGCTCTGGAAACACCATATATTTT. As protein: CASSYWDSSGNTIYF.

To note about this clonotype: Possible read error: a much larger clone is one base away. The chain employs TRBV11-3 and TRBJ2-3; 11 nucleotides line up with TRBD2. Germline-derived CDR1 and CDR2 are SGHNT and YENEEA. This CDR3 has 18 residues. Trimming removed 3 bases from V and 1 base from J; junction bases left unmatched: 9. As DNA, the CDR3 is TGTGCCAGCAGCTTCGCTAGCGGGAGGATAGCTGGCACAGATACGCAGTATTTT. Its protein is CASSFASGRIAGTDTQYF.

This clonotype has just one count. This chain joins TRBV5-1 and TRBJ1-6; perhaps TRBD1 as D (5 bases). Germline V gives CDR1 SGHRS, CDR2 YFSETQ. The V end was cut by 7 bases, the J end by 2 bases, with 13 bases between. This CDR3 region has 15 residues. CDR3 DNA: TGCGCCAGCGGGGGATTCGGACCCTATAATTCACCCCTCCACTTT. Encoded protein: CASGGFGPYNSPLHF.

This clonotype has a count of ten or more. Here the CDR3 DNA reads TGTGCCAGCAGCTCCAAGGAAGCCGACACTGAAGCTTTCTTT. It is translated as CASSSKEADTEAFF. V is TRBV7-8 and J is TRBJ1-1, with D uncertain. With 4 bases removed from V and 3 bases from J, the gap between germline ends came to 12 bases. In germline, CDR1 is SGHVS, CDR2 FQNEAQ. This CDR3 region has 14 residues. The full variable domain, its missing parts supplied by reference TRBV7-8 and TRBJ1-1, is GAGVSQSPRYKVAKRGQDVALRCDPISGHVSLFWYQQALGQGPEFLTYFQNEAQLDKSGLPSDRFFAERPEGSVSTLKIQRTQQEDSAVYLCASSSKEADTEAFFGQGTRLTVV.

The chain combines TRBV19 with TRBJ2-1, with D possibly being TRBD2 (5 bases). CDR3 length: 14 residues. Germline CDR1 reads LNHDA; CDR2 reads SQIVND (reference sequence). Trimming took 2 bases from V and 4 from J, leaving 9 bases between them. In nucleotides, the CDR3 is TGTGCCAGTAGTATAAAGCGGATATACAATGAGCAGTTCTTC. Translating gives CASSIKRIYNEQFF.

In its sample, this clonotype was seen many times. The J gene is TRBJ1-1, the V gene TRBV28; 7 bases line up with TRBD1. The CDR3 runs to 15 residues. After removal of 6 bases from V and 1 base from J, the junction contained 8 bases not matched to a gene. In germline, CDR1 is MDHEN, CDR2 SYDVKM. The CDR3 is CASRKFHRGNTEAFF. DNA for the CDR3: TGTGCCAGCAGAAAGTTTCACAGGGGGAACACTGAAGCTTTCTTT.

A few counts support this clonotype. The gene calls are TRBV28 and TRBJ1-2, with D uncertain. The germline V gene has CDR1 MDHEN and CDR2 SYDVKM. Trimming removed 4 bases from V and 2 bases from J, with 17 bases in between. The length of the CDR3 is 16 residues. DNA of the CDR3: TGTGCCAGCAGTTCCCCTGGACGAACCACAAACTATGGCTACACCTTC. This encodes CASSSPGRTTNYGYTF.

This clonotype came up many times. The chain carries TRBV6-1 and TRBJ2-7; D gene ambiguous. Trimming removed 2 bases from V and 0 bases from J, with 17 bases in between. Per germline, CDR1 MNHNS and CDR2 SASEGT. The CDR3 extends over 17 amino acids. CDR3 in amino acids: CASSEPSDFPSSYEQYF. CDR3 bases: TGTGCCAGCAGTGAACCCTCCGACTTCCCAAGCTCCTACGAGCAGTACTTC.

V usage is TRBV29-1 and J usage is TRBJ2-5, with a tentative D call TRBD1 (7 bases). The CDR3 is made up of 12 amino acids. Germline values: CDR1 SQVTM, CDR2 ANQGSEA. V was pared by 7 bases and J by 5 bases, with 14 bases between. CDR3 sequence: CSARDSGETQYF. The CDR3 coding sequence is TGCAGCGCTCGGGACAGCGGGGAGACCCAGTACTTC.